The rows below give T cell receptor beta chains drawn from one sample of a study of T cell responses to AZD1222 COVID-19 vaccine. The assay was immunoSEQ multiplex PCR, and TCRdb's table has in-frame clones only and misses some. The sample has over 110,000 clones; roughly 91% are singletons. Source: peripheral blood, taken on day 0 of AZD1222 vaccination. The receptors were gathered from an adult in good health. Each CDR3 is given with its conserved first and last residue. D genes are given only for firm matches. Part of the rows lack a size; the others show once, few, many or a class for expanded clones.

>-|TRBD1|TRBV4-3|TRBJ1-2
TGCGCCAGCAGCCAAGTAGGCGCAGGGGGTTATGGCTACACCTTC
CASSQVGAGGYGYTF
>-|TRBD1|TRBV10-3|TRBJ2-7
TGTGCCACCACCCATGCCACAGGGGGTTCCGAGCAGTACTTC
CATTHATGGSEQYF
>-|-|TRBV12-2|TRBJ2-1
TGTGCAAGTCGCTTATTACAGGTCAGGCTAGGACTCTCCTACAATGAGCAGTTCTTC
CASRLLQVRLGLSYNEQFF
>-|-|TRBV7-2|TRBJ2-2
TGTGCCAGCAGCTTAGACCGCTCGAGCACCGGGGAGCTGTTTTTT
CASSLDRSSTGELFF
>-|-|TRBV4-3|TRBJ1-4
TGCGCCAGCAGCCAGACTCAAGCGGATGAAAAACTGTTTTTT
CASSQTQADEKLFF
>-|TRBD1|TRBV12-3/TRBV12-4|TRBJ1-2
TGTGCCAGCAGGAACAGGGGACATGGCTACACCTTC
CASRNRGHGYTF
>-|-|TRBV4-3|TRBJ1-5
TGCGCCAGCAGCCAAGTAGAAGGTCAGCCCCAGCATTTT
CASSQVEGQPQHF
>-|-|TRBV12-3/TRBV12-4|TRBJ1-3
TGTGCCAGCAGTTTAGGGAGAGACACCATATATTTT
CASSLGRDTIYF
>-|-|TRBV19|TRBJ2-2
TGTGCCAGTACTGGCAGGGAGTTCACCGGGGAGCTGTTTTTT
CASTGREFTGELFF
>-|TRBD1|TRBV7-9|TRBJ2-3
TGTGCCAGCACAGGGGGTACAGATACGCAGTATTTT
CASTGGTDTQYF
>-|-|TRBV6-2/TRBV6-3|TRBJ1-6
TGTGCCAGCAGTTGGTCAGGGGTATCACCCCTCCACTTT
CASSWSGVSPLHF
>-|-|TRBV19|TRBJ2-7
TGTGCCAGTAGTATAGCGGACTCATACGAGCAGTACTTC
CASSIADSYEQYF
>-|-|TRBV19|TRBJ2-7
TGTGCCAGTAGTAATCAGGGGACATCCTACGAGCAGTACTTC
CASSNQGTSYEQYF
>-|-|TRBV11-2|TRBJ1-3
TGTGCCAGCAGTTCACAGAGTTTAGTTGGAAACACCATATATTTT
CASSSQSLVGNTIYF
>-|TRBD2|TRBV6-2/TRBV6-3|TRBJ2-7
TGTGCCAGCAGTTACCCTCGACTAGCGGGATCCTACGAGCAGTACTTC
CASSYPRLAGSYEQYF
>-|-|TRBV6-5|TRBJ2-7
TGTGCCAGCAGTTACTCGATTGGGAGTTCCTACGAGCAGTACTTC
CASSYSIGSSYEQYF
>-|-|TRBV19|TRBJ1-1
TGTGCCAGTAGTATAGGGTTTGACACTGAAGCTTTCTTT
CASSIGFDTEAFF
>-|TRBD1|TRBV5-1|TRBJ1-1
TGCGCCAGCAGCTTGGTTGGGACAGAGATTATTGGGGCTTTCTTT
CASSLVGTEIIGAFF
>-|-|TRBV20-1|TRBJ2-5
TGCAGTGCTAGCTCCCAAGAGACCCAGTACTTC
CSASSQETQYF
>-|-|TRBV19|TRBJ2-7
TGTGCCACTAAACCCCAGGGTTCAAACTCCTACGAGCAGTACTTC
CATKPQGSNSYEQYF
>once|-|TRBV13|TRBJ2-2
TGTGCCAGCAGCTTAGGCGGATCGAACACCGGGGAGCTGTTTTTT
CASSLGGSNTGELFF
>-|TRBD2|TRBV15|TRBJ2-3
TGTGCCACCAGCAGATACCCCGGGACTAGCGGGAGTTCTTCAGATACGCAGTATTTT
CATSRYPGTSGSSSDTQYF
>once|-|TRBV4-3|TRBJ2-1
TGCGCCAGCAGCCGGTGGGGGAACAATGAGCAGTTCTTC
CASSRWGNNEQFF
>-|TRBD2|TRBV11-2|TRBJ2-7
TGTGCCAGCAGCTCCGGACTAGCGGGTTCCTACGAGCAGTACTTC
CASSSGLAGSYEQYF
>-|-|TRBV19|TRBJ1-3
TGTGCCAGTAGTACGCAGGTTTCGAACACCATATATTTT
CASSTQVSNTIYF
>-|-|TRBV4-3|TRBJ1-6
TGCGCCAGCAACACAGGTTACTCCTATAATTCACCCCTCCACTTT
CASNTGYSYNSPLHF
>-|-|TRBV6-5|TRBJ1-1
TGTGCCAGCAGAATCATGAACACTGAAGCTTTCTTT
CASRIMNTEAFF
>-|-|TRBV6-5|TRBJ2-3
TGTGCCAGCACGCCGACTATCGGGACAGATACGCAGTATTTT
CASTPTIGTDTQYF
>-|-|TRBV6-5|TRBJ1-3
TGTGCCAGCAGTTACTCGACAGCCTTCTCTGGAAACACCATATATTTT
CASSYSTAFSGNTIYF
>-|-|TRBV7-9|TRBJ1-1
TGTGCCAGCAGCTTAGAGGCTTATGGCAGAGAAGCTTTCTTT
CASSLEAYGREAFF
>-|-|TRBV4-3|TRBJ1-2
TGCGCCAGCAGCCAAGACCCCCCTCAGACCTACGTCCCCTATGGCTACACCTTC
CASSQDPPQTYVPYGYTF
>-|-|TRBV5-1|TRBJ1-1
TGCGCCAGCAGCTTTCAGGGAATGAACACTGAAGCTTTCTTT
CASSFQGMNTEAFF
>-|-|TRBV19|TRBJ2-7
TGTGCTACCTCGGACGGGAACTACGAGCAGTACTTC
CATSDGNYEQYF
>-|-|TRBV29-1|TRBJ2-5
TGCAGCGTACAGGACAACCAAGAGACCCAGTACTTC
CSVQDNQETQYF
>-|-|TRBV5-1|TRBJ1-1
TGCGCCAGCAGCTCCCAAATGAACACTGAAGCTTTCTTT
CASSSQMNTEAFF
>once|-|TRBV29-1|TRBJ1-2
TGCAGCGTTTCTGGAGTCGAAGGCTACACCTTC
CSVSGVEGYTF
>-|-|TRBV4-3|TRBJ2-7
TGCGCCAGCAGCCAAGATAGGACGGGAGCCTACGAGCAGTACTTC
CASSQDRTGAYEQYF
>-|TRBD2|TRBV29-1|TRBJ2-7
TGCAGCGTTGAAGATCCCACTAGCGCCTACGAGCAGTACTTC
CSVEDPTSAYEQYF
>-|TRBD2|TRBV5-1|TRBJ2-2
TGCGCCAGCAGCTTGGCGGTAGCGGGACCGAACACCGGGGAGCTGTTTTTT
CASSLAVAGPNTGELFF
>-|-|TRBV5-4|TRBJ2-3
TGTGCCAGCAGGGACGCACGGGCTAGCACAGATACGCAGTATTTT
CASRDARASTDTQYF
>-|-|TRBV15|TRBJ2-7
TGTGCCACCAGCAGGAGGGTTGCCTACGAGCAGTACTTC
CATSRRVAYEQYF
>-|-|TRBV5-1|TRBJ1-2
TGCGCCAGCAGCTCCAACCCGGCAGTCTCATATGGCTACACCTTC
CASSSNPAVSYGYTF
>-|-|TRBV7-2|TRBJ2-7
TGTGCCAGCAGCTTATTAAGGGGGGGCGGGTACGAGCAGTACTTC
CASSLLRGGGYEQYF